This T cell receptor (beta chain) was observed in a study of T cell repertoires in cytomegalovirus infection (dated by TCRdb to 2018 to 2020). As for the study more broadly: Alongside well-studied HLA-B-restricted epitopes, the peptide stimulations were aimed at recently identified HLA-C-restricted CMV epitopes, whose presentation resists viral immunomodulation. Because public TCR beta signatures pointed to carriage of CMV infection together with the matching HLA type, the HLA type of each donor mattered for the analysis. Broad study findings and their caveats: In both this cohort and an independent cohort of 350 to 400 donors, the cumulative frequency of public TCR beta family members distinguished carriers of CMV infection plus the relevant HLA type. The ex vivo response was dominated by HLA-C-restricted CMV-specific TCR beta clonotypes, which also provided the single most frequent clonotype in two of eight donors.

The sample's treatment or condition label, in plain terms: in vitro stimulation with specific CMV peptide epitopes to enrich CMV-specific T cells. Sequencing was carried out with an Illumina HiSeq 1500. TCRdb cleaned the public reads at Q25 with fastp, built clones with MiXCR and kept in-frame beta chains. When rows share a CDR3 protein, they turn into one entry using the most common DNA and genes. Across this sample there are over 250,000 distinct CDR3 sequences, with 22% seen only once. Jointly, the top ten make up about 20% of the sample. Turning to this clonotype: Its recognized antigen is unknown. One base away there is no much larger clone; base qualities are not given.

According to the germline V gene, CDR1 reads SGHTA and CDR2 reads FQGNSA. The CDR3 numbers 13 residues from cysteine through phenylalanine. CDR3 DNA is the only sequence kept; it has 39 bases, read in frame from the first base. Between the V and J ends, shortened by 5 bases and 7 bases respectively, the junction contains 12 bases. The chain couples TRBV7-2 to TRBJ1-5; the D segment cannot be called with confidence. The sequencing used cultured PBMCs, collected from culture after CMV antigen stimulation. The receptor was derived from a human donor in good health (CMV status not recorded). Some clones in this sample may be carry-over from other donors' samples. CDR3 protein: CASSVKLEQPQHF. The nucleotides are TGTGCCAGCAGCGTTAAATTGGAGCAGCCCCAGCATTTT.